This T cell receptor (beta chain) emerged from a study of blood T cell repertoires in COVID-19. Trimming left V 0 bases short and J 1 base short, with 5 bases between. The CDR3 covers 13 residues. Germline-derived CDR1 and CDR2 are SGHRS and YFSETQ. Source study methods: From reference gene primer amplification, estimates of nucleated cell counts were derived. Method: immunoSEQ multiplex PCR; TCRdb's copy keeps in-frame clones and lacks some. That table gives V, J and clone size, and the DNA gave D and trimming. Here the sample spans approximately 140,000 clones, 80% to 90% being singletons. Worth noting for this clone: The identical CDR3 is also encoded by other nucleotide sequences in the sample.

The rearrangement uses TRBV5-1 and TRBJ2-7; D not certain. Sequencing was performed on peripheral blood. The TCR comes from a man in his 70s with acute or convalescent COVID-19. This CDR3 is CASSLAGSYEQYF. The DNA for the CDR3 is TGCGCCAGCAGCTTGGCCGGTTCCTACGAGCAGTACTTC.